This TCR beta chain was found in a study of blood T cell repertoires in COVID-19. Assay: immunoSEQ multiplex PCR; the TCRdb copy retains only in-frame clones and omits some. The table records approximately 77,000 clones, less than 85% of them present only once. CDR3 length equals 14 residues. The ends were cut back, 3 bases at V and 9 bases at J, with 14 bases in the middle. Germline CDR1 and CDR2: SEHNR and FQNEAQ (reference sequence). The sample consisted of peripheral blood. The chain combines TRBV7-9 with TRBJ2-2; TRBD1 is a possible D gene (5 bases). This receptor was taken from a woman between 65 and 79 years old with acute or convalescent COVID-19. The CDR3 DNA reads as TGTGCCAGCAGCTTCCTCGGACAATCAAGGGAGCTGTTTTTT. Translation: CASSFLGQSRELFF.